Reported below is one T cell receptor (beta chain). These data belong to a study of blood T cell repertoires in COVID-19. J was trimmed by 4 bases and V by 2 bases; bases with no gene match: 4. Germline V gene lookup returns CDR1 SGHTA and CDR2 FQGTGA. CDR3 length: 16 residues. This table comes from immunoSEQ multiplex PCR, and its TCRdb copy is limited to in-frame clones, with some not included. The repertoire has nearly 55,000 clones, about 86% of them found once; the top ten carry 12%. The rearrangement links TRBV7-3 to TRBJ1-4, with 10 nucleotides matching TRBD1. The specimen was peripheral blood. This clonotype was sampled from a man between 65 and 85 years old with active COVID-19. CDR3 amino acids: CASSLRDRGDNEKLFF. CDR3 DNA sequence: TGTGCCAGCAGCTTACGGGACAGGGGCGATAATGAAAAACTGTTTTTT.